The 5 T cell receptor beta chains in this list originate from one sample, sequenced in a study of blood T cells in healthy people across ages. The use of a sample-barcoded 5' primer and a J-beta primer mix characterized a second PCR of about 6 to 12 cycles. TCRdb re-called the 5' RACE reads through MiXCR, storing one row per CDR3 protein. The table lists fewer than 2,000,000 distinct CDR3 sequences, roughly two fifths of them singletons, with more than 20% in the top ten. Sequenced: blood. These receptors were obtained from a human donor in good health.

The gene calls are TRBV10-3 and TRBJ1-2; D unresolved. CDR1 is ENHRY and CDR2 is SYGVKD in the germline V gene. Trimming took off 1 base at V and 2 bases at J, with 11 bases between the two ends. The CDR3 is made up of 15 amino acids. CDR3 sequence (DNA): TGTGCCATCAGTGAGTTTGGTGCGATGAACTATGGCTACACCTTC. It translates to CAISEFGAMNYGYTF.

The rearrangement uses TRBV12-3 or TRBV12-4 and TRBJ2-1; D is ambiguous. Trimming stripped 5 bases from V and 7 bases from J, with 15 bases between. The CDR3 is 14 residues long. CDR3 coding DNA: TGTGCCAGCAGTCCCTCGTCTACTCAGAATGAGCAGTTCTTC. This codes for CASSPSSTQNEQFF.

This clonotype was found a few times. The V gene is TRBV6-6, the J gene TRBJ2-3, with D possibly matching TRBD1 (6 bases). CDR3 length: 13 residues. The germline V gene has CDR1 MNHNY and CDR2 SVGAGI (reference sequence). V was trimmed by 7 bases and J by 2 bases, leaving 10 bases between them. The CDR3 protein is CASKGEPTDTQYF. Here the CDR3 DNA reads TGTGCCAGCAAGGGGGAGCCCACAGATACGCAGTATTTT.

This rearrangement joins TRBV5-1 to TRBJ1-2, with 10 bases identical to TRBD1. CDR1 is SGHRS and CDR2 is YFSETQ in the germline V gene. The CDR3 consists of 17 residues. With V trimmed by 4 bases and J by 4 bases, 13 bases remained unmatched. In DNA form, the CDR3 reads TGCGCCAGCAGCGGCGGGACAGGGGAAGAGGTCCTCTATGGCTACACCTTC. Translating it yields CASSGGTGEEVLYGYTF.

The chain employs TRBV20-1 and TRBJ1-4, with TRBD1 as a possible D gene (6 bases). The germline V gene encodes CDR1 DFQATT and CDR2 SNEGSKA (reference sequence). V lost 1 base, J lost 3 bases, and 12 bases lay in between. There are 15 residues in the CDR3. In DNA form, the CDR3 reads TGCAGTGCTAGAGTTAGGGGGGCGGCTAATGAAAAACTGTTTTTT. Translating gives CSARVRGAANEKLFF.